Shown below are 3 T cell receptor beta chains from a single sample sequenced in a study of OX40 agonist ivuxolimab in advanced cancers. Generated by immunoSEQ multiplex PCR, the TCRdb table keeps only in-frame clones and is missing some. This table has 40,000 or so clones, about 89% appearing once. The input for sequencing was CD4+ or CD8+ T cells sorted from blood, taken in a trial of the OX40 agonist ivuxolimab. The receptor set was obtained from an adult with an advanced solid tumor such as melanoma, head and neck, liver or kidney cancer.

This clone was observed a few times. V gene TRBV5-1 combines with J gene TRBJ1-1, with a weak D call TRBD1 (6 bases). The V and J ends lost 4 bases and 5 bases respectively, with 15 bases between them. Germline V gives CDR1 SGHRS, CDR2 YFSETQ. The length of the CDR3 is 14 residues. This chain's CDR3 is CASSTLPGTTEAFF. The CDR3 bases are TGCGCCAGCAGCACCTTGCCCGGGACAACTGAAGCTTTCTTT.

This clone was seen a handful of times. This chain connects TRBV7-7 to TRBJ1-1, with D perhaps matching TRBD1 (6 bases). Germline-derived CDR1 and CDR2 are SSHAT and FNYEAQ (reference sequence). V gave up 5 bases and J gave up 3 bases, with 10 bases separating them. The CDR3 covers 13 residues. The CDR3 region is CASSLRTDTEAFF. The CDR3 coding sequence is TGTGCCAGCAGCCTTCGGACAGACACTGAAGCTTTCTTT.

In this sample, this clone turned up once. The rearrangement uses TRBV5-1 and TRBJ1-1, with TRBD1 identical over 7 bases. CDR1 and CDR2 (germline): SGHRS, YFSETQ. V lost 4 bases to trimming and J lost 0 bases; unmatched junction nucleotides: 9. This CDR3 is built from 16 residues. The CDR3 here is CASSLQTGTMNTEAFF. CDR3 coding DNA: TGCGCCAGCAGCCTTCAGACAGGGACTATGAACACTGAAGCTTTCTTT.